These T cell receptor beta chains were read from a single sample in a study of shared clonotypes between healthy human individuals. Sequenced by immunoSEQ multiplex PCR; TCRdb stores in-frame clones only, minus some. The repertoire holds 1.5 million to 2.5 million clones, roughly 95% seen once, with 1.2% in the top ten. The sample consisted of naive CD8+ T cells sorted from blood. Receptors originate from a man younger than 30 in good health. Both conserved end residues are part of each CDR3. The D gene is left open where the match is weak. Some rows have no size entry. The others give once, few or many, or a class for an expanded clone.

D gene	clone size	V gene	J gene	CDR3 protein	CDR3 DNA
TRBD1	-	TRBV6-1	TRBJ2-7	CASSEVTGTYF	TGTGCCAGCAGTGAAGTGACAGGGACGTACTTC
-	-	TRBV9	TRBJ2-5	CASSVVPRGETQYF	TGTGCCAGCAGCGTAGTGCCCAGGGGAGAGACCCAGTACTTC
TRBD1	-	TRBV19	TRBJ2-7	CASSDRVLYEQYF	TGTGCCAGTAGCGACAGGGTACTCTACGAGCAGTACTTC
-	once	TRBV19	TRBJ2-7	CASSGGSYEQYF	TGTGCCAGTAGCGGGGGCTCCTACGAGCAGTACTTC
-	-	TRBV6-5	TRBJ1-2	CASSPTAANYGYTF	TGTGCCAGCAGTCCGACAGCCGCTAACTATGGCTACACCTTC
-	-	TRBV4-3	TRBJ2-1	CASSQLEGYEQFF	TGCGCCAGCAGCCAACTAGAGGGGTATGAGCAGTTCTTC
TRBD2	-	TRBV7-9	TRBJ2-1	CASSFGLAGGPLPNEQFF	TGTGCCAGCAGCTTCGGACTAGCGGGAGGCCCTCTTCCCAATGAGCAGTTCTTC
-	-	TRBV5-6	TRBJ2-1	CASSQFRSLIYNEQFF	TGTGCCAGCAGCCAATTTCGGTCCCTTATTTACAATGAGCAGTTCTTC
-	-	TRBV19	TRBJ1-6	CASSIGTASPLHF	TGTGCCAGTAGTATCGGGACGGCCTCACCCCTCCACTTT
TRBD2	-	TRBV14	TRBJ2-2	CASSLLTGTRHTGELFF	TGTGCCAGCAGTCTTCTTACCGGGACTAGACACACCGGGGAGCTGTTTTTT
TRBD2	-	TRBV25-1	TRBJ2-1	CASSQRTSGEQFF	TGTGCCAGCAGTCAGAGGACTAGCGGGGAGCAGTTCTTC
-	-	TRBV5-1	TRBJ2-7	CASSFGTLSYEQYF	TGCGCCAGCAGCTTCGGCACTCTCTCCTACGAGCAGTACTTC
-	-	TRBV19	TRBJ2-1	CASSIWYEQFF	TGTGCCAGTAGTATATGGTATGAGCAGTTCTTC
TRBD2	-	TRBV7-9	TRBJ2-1	CASSSNRLAVYNEQFF	TGTGCCAGCAGCTCTAACCGACTAGCGGTCTACAATGAGCAGTTCTTC
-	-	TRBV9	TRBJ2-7	CASSVGLGSEQYF	TGTGCCAGCAGCGTAGGGTTGGGTAGCGAGCAGTACTTC
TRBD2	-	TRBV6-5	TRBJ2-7	CASSYSSGLADEQYF	TGTGCCAGCAGTTACTCGTCCGGACTAGCAGACGAGCAGTACTTC
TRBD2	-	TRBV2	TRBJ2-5	CASSDGTSGRSLYQETQYF	TGTGCCAGCAGTGACGGGACTAGCGGGAGGTCCCTGTACCAAGAGACCCAGTACTTC
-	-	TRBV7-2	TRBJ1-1	CASSLAAGPETEAFF	TGTGCCAGCAGCTTAGCTGCAGGCCCGGAGACTGAAGCTTTCTTT
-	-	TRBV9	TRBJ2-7	CASSVEAGTTQQYF	TGTGCCAGCAGCGTAGAGGCAGGGACCACACAGCAGTACTTC
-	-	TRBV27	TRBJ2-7	CASSYSASYEQYF	TGTGCCAGCAGCTACAGCGCTTCCTACGAGCAGTACTTC
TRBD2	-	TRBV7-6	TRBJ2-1	CASSYSSGSSYNEQFF	TGTGCCAGCAGCTATTCTAGCGGGAGCTCCTACAATGAGCAGTTCTTC
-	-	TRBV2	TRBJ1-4	CASSDRQTHEKLFF	TGTGCCAGCAGTGACAGACAGACTCATGAAAAACTGTTTTTT
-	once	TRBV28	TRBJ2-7	CASSWNMGDLDEQYF	TGTGCCAGCAGTTGGAACATGGGGGATCTTGACGAGCAGTACTTC
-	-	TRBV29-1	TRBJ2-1	CSVHWDSHNEQFF	TGCAGCGTTCACTGGGACTCCCACAATGAGCAGTTCTTC
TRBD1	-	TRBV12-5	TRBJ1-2	CASGLIGTDYGYTF	TGTGCTAGTGGTTTGATCGGGACAGACTATGGCTACACCTTC
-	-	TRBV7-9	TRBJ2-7	CASSLVPTAAYEQYF	TGTGCCAGCAGCCTTGTACCGACAGCAGCCTACGAGCAGTACTTC
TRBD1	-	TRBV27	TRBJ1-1	CASSLSGGSEAFF	TGTGCCAGCAGTTTATCAGGGGGCTCTGAAGCTTTCTTT
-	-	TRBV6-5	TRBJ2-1	CASSSDSYNEQFF	TGTGCCAGCAGCTCCGACAGCTACAATGAGCAGTTCTTC
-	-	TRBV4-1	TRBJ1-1	CASSHPGMNTEAFF	TGCGCCAGCAGCCACCCCGGGATGAACACTGAAGCTTTCTTT
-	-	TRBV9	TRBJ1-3	CASSPLGPLGAGNTIYF	TGTGCCAGCAGCCCTCTGGGACCGCTCGGGGCGGGAAACACCATATATTTT
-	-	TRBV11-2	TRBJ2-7	CASSLERLSYEQYF	TGTGCCAGCAGCTTAGAGCGGCTCTCCTACGAGCAGTACTTC
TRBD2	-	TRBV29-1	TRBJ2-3	CSLEGGGATDTQYF	TGCAGCCTAGAGGGCGGGGGGGCCACAGATACGCAGTATTTT
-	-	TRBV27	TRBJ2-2	CASSFLGPGELFF	TGTGCCAGCAGTTTTCTAGGACCCGGGGAGCTGTTTTTT
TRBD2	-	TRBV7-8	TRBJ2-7	CASSLLAGAGLYEQYF	TGTGCCAGCAGCTTACTAGCGGGGGCCGGCTTATACGAGCAGTACTTC
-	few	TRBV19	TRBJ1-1	CASSIGSGNTEAFF	TGTGCCAGTAGTATAGGTTCAGGGAACACTGAAGCTTTCTTT
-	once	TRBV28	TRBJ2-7	CASTLAAGQDEQYF	TGTGCCAGCACCCTGGCGGCGGGACAAGACGAGCAGTACTTC
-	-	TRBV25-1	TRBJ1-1	CASNTPDKEVTEAFF	TGTGCCAGCAACACACCGGACAAGGAGGTCACTGAAGCTTTCTTT
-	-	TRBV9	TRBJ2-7	CASSTTENEQYF	TGTGCCAGCAGTACTACTGAGAACGAGCAGTACTTC
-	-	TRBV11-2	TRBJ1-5	CASSLGGVQPQHF	TGTGCCAGCAGCTTAGGGGGGGTTCAGCCCCAGCATTTT
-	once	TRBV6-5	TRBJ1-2	CASSPLGGDGYGYTF	TGTGCCAGCAGCCCTCTGGGAGGGGACGGCTATGGCTACACCTTC
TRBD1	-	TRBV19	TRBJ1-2	CASTPGQGGNYGYTF	TGTGCCAGTACTCCGGGACAGGGGGGAAACTATGGCTACACCTTC
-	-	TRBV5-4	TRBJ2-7	CASSFFPGPAADEQYF	TGTGCCAGCAGCTTTTTTCCGGGACCCGCCGCCGACGAGCAGTACTTC
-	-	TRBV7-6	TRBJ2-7	CASSLAMGQTYEQYF	TGTGCCAGCAGCTTAGCCATGGGCCAAACCTACGAGCAGTACTTC
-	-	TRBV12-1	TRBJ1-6	CASSHDRGYNNSPLHF	TGTGCCAGCAGCCACGACAGGGGGTACAATAATTCACCCCTCCACTTT
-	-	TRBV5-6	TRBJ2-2	CASSMTSGELFF	TGTGCCAGCAGCATGACCTCCGGGGAGCTGTTTTTT